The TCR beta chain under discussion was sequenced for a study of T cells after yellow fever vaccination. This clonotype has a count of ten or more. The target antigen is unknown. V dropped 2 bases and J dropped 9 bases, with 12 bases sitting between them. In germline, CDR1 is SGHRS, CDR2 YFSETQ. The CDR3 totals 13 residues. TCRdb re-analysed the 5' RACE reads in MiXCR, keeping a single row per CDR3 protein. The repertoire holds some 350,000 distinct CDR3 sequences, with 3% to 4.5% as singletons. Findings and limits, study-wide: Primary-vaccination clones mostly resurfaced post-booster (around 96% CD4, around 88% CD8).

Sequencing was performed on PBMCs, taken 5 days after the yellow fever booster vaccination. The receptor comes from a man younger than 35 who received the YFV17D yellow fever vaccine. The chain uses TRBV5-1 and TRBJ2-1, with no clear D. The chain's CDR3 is CASSFFSHSEQFF. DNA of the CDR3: TGCGCCAGCAGCTTCTTCTCGCACAGTGAGCAGTTCTTC.